These T cell receptor beta chains were read from a single sample in a study of T cells in Graves' hyperthyroidism and ophthalmopathy. A single record per CDR3 protein comes from TCRdb applying MiXCR to the multiplex PCR reads. The sample lists approximately 700,000 distinct CDR3 sequences, roughly 15% occurring once. The sample consisted of blood. The source is a man between 18 and 29 years old with Graves' hyperthyroidism. CDR3s include the opening cysteine and the closing phenylalanine or tryptophan. Each record gives: D gene, J gene, V gene, clone size, CDR3 DNA, CDR3 protein. A D gene is named only where the DNA matches it firmly. Some rows mark clone size as missing; the rest say once, few, many or name a class of expanded clone.

NA	TRBJ1-1	TRBV12-3/TRBV12-4	few	TGTGCCAGCAGTCCTCCCGGCCACACTGAAGCTTTCTTT	CASSPPGHTEAFF
TRBD2	TRBJ2-7	TRBV6-1	many	TGTGCCAGCAGTGAAGCGGCGGGACTATACGAGCAGTACTTC	CASSEAAGLYEQYF
TRBD2	TRBJ2-1	TRBV5-1	NA	TGCGCCAGCAGCCCTCCAACAAGCGGGGTGGGGTACAATGAGCAGTTCTTC	CASSPPTSGVGYNEQFF
NA	TRBJ2-5	TRBV20-1	few	TGCAGTGCTAGTGTAGGGGGCGGGAGTAACTGGGAGACCCAGTACTTC	CSASVGGGSNWETQYF
TRBD1	TRBJ2-1	TRBV2	many	TGTGCCAGCAGGGGTCCCGGGACAGGGGATAATGAGCAGTTCTTC	CASRGPGTGDNEQFF
NA	TRBJ1-4	TRBV4-1	NA	TGCGCCAGCAGCCAGGGGGCCCGATCGACTAATGAAAAACTGTTTTTT	CASSQGARSTNEKLFF
TRBD2	TRBJ2-7	TRBV10-3	NA	TGTGCCATCAGTGAGAGGACTAGCGGCTCCTACGAGCAGTACTTC	CAISERTSGSYEQYF
TRBD2	TRBJ2-7	TRBV28	NA	TGTGCCAGCAGTTTATCTGGCGGGAGGCTCTACGAGCAGTACTTC	CASSLSGGRLYEQYF
NA	TRBJ2-1	TRBV6-1	NA	TGTGCCAGCAGGGACAGAAATTACAATGAGCAGTTCTTC	CASRDRNYNEQFF
NA	TRBJ2-3	TRBV30	few	TGTGCCTGGACGAAGTCTAGCGGCACAGATACGCAGTATTTT	CAWTKSSGTDTQYF
NA	TRBJ1-4	TRBV28	NA	TGTGGCAGCAGTTTCCCCCGGCCAAATGAAAAACTGTTTTTT	CGSSFPRPNEKLFF
TRBD1	TRBJ1-4	TRBV6-1	NA	TGTGCCAGCAGCTCCGGTGACAGGGGGGGAAATCAAAAACTGTTTTTT	CASSSGDRGGNQKLFF
TRBD2	TRBJ2-7	TRBV28	many	TGTGCCAGCAGTCCCCGCCTCGGGCTAGCGGGAGTCGAGCAGTACTTC	CASSPRLGLAGVEQYF
TRBD1	TRBJ1-6	TRBV30	few	TGTGCCGGAGGGACAGGGATAAATTCACCCCTCCACTTT	CAGGTGINSPLHF
TRBD2	TRBJ2-7	TRBV18	many	TGTGCCAGCTCCTCGGGACTAAACGAGCAGTACTTC	CASSSGLNEQYF
NA	TRBJ2-7	TRBV7-9	NA	TGTGCCAGCAGCCCCACAGGGTCAATCAACGAGCAGTACTTC	CASSPTGSINEQYF
TRBD2	TRBJ2-1	TRBV3-1	many	TGTGCCAGCACGGAGACTAGCCAGTCCTACAATGAGCAGTTCTTC	CASTETSQSYNEQFF
TRBD2	TRBJ2-7	TRBV28	many	TGTGCCAGCAGCCTAGGGACTAGCGGGCCCCGGGAGCAGTACTTC	CASSLGTSGPREQYF
TRBD1	TRBJ2-5	TRBV15	NA	TGTGCCACCAGCCTCGGGACAGGGGTGATGGCCGGGGAGACCCAGTACTTC	CATSLGTGVMAGETQYF
TRBD1	TRBJ1-2	TRBV5-4	few	TGTGCCAGCAGCTCAGGACAGGGATGGGCCTATGGCTACACCTTC	CASSSGQGWAYGYTF
NA	TRBJ1-1	TRBV2	many	TGTGCCAGCAGAAGGTGGACTGAAGCTTTCTTT	CASRRWTEAFF
TRBD2	TRBJ2-5	TRBV10-3	few	TGTGCCATCAGTGAAATTGGGTCATCAGCGGGAGTTGAGACCCAGTACTTC	CAISEIGSSAGVETQYF
NA	TRBJ2-2	TRBV5-1	many	TGCGCCAGCAATATAGGGAACACCGGGGAGCTGTTTTTT	CASNIGNTGELFF
NA	TRBJ2-3	TRBV2	many	TGTGCCAGCGAGGCAAGGAGGAGCACAGATACGCAGTATTTT	CASEARRSTDTQYF
TRBD2	TRBJ2-5	TRBV7-3	many	TGTGCCAGCAGCCCAGGGACTAGCCCATGGGAGGAGACCCAGTACTTC	CASSPGTSPWEETQYF
NA	TRBJ1-3	TRBV12-3/TRBV12-4	many	TGTGCCAGCAGTTTGGGACGCACTCCCCTCTCTGGAAACACCATATATTTT	CASSLGRTPLSGNTIYF
NA	TRBJ2-3	TRBV15	NA	TGTGCCACCAGCAGAGATGGGGGCAGGACCACAGATACGCAGTATTTT	CATSRDGGRTTDTQYF
TRBD2	TRBJ2-7	TRBV3-1	few	TGTGCCAGCAGCCCAGGACTAGGAAGCTCCTACGAGCAGTACTTC	CASSPGLGSSYEQYF
TRBD2	TRBJ2-7	TRBV7-2	many	TGTGCCAGCAGCTTCCAGCGGGAGTCTCCAGACGAGCAGTACTTC	CASSFQRESPDEQYF
NA	TRBJ2-7	TRBV7-9	many	TGTGCCAGCAGCTTAGGGGGTTGGCTAGGCGAGGACGAGCAGTACTTC	CASSLGGWLGEDEQYF
NA	TRBJ1-5	TRBV12-3/TRBV12-4	many	TGTGCCAGCAGTTTTGGGGCAGGGGTACAGCCCCAGCATTTT	CASSFGAGVQPQHF
TRBD2	TRBJ2-5	TRBV7-9	NA	TGTGCCAGCAGCTCTTCGGGTGGACTAGGGACCCAGTACTTC	CASSSSGGLGTQYF
NA	TRBJ2-7	TRBV3-1	many	TGTGCCAGCAGCCAACTAAGAACCGAGCAGTACTTC	CASSQLRTEQYF
NA	TRBJ2-4	TRBV12-3/TRBV12-4	NA	TGTGCCAGCAGTAAGATGGCAACCAAAAACATTCAGTACTTC	CASSKMATKNIQYF
TRBD2	TRBJ2-1	TRBV24-1	many	TGTGCCACCAGTGACCGCCGGACTAGGGAAAATGAGCAGTTCTTC	CATSDRRTRENEQFF
TRBD2	TRBJ2-7	TRBV28	few	TGTGCCAGCAGGATCCTCGACAGGTTCTCTAGCGGGACCTCCTACGAGCAGTACTTC	CASRILDRFSSGTSYEQYF
NA	TRBJ2-1	TRBV5-1	many	TGCGCCAGCAGCTTGGTTAAATCTACAATCGAGCAGTTCTTC	CASSLVKSTIEQFF
NA	TRBJ2-1	TRBV19	few	TGTGCCAGTAACAAAGCAGGGTTTGGGAATGAGCAGTTCTTC	CASNKAGFGNEQFF
TRBD1	TRBJ1-1	TRBV2	NA	TGTGCCAGCAAACCAGGGGGGGTGAACACTGAAGCTTTCTTT	CASKPGGVNTEAFF
NA	TRBJ1-2	TRBV28	many	TGTGCCAGCAGTTCCCGGGTTGGCGGCTACACCTTC	CASSSRVGGYTF
TRBD2	TRBJ2-2	TRBV27	few	TGTGCCAGCAGTTTATCCCGCGGACTAGATTTCGCCGGGGAGCTGTTTTTT	CASSLSRGLDFAGELFF
NA	TRBJ2-2	TRBV9	NA	TGTGCCAGCAGCGTAGAAGGGAGGCGAGGCGGGGAGCTGTTTTTT	CASSVEGRRGGELFF
NA	TRBJ2-3	TRBV28	many	TGTGCCAGCAGTTTTTCCCAGGCCCATAGCACAGATACGCAGTATTTT	CASSFSQAHSTDTQYF
NA	TRBJ2-1	TRBV7-2	many	TGTGCCAGCAGACCAATTAGCTCCTACAATGAGCAGTTCTTC	CASRPISSYNEQFF
TRBD2	TRBJ2-7	TRBV7-9	NA	TGTGCCAGCAGCTTAGCCCTAGCGGGAGTACCCTACGAGCAGTACTTC	CASSLALAGVPYEQYF
TRBD2	TRBJ2-3	TRBV30	NA	TGTGCCTGGAGCCGACTAGCGGGACACACAGATACGCAGTATTTT	CAWSRLAGHTDTQYF
TRBD2	TRBJ2-5	TRBV2	many	TGTGCCAGCAGGATGGGGACTAGCGGGAGTTGGGAGACCCAGTACTTC	CASRMGTSGSWETQYF
NA	TRBJ2-5	TRBV7-9	many	TGTGCCAGCAGCCTCGCCGAGGGGCCGGCAGAGACCCAGTACTTC	CASSLAEGPAETQYF
NA	TRBJ2-3	TRBV7-2	many	TGTGCCAGCAGCTTAGAGCCAGCCACAGATACGCAGTATTTT	CASSLEPATDTQYF
NA	TRBJ2-2	TRBV2	NA	TGTGCCAGCAGTGCAAACGGGGTTTTTTCCCCCACCGGGGAGCTGTTTTTT	CASSANGVFSPTGELFF
NA	TRBJ1-1	TRBV19	few	TGTGCCAGTACCGAGGACACTGAAGCTTTCTTT	CASTEDTEAFF
TRBD2	TRBJ2-1	TRBV27	NA	TGTGTCGGCAGTTTCAGGCAAGCGGGATTCGAGCAGTTCTTC	CVGSFRQAGFEQFF
NA	TRBJ2-7	TRBV12-3/TRBV12-4	few	TGTGCCAGCAGTCATCAGGGGTACTCCTACGAGCAGTACTTC	CASSHQGYSYEQYF
NA	TRBJ2-6	TRBV7-9	few	TGTGCCAGCAGCTTAGCTCTGGGACGGACCTCTGGGGCCAACGTCCTGACTTTC	CASSLALGRTSGANVLTF
TRBD1	TRBJ1-6	TRBV11-3	NA	TGTGCCAGCAGCTTGGGACAGGGGGAAGGGTCACCCCTCCACTTT	CASSLGQGEGSPLHF
NA	TRBJ1-2	TRBV12-3/TRBV12-4	many	TGTGCCAGCAGCGTCGACGGCTCTAACTATGGCTACACCTTC	CASSVDGSNYGYTF
TRBD1	TRBJ2-5	TRBV20-1	NA	TGCAGTGCTTGCCTCAGGGGGCAGGAGACCCAGTACTTC	CSACLRGQETQYF
TRBD2	TRBJ2-1	TRBV5-1	few	TGCGCCAGTACCGGGACTAGACAGAACAATGAGCAGTTCTTC	CASTGTRQNNEQFF
TRBD2	TRBJ2-7	TRBV5-1	NA	TGCGCCAGCAGCTCCCCCCTAGCGGGAGGGGTTAACGAGCAGTACTTC	CASSSPLAGGVNEQYF
TRBD2	TRBJ2-2	TRBV27	few	TGTGCCAGCAGCTCCTTGGTACGGGGCGGGAGTCGGACCGGGGAGCTGTTTTTT	CASSSLVRGGSRTGELFF